These T cell receptor beta chains were read from a single sample in a study of OX40 agonist ivuxolimab in advanced cancers. Using immunoSEQ multiplex PCR, the repertoire was profiled, and TCRdb retains in-frame clones only, with some absent. The sample shows just over 40,000 clones, around 87% of them seen only once. This specimen was CD4+ or CD8+ T cells sorted from blood, taken in a trial of the OX40 agonist ivuxolimab. The receptors derive from an adult with an advanced solid tumor such as melanoma, head and neck, liver or kidney cancer. Each CDR3 is given with its conserved first and last residue. The D gene is left open where the match is weak. Size is stated for part of the rows, as once, few or many counts, or as a class when the clone is expanded.

j_gene,abundance,d_gene,v_gene,CDR3nt,CDR3aa
TRBJ1-2,.,TRBD1,TRBV7-9,TGTGCCAGCAGCTTAGACAGGGGGGGAGGCTACACCTTC,CASSLDRGGGYTF
TRBJ2-3,.,TRBD2,TRBV30,TGTGCCTGGAGTTTGTGGGAGGGGCTCGCGCAGTATTTT,CAWSLWEGLAQYF
TRBJ2-1,.,TRBD2,TRBV7-3,TGTGCCAGCAGCTTTCGTCCGGGACTAGCAGAAGGCAATGAGCAGTTCTTC,CASSFRPGLAEGNEQFF
TRBJ1-2,.,.,TRBV19,TGTGCCAGTAGGAGGCTAGAGTTCTTGGGGGGCTACACCTTC,CASRRLEFLGGYTF
TRBJ2-7,.,.,TRBV6-1,TGTGCCAGCAGTATGCGGACAGCTTCCTACGAGCAGTACTTC,CASSMRTASYEQYF
TRBJ2-2,.,TRBD2,TRBV9,TGTGCCAGCAGCGTAGTGGGGAGCGGGAGCTGGACCGGGGAGCTGTTTTTT,CASSVVGSGSWTGELFF
TRBJ2-7,few,TRBD1,TRBV2,TGTGCCAGCAGTGAACTACAGGGGGCTTTCAACGAGCAGTACTTC,CASSELQGAFNEQYF
TRBJ2-4,.,.,TRBV18,TGTGCCAGCTCACCCTCGTCTCGTGTGGAGGGCAACATTCAGTACTTC,CASSPSSRVEGNIQYF
TRBJ2-1,.,TRBD2,TRBV9,TGTGCCAGCAGCGGCCGACTAGCGGGAGGGAACAATGAGCAGTTCTTC,CASSGRLAGGNNEQFF
TRBJ2-5,.,.,TRBV27,TGTGCCAGCAGGGGCGATCAAGAGACCCAGTACTTC,CASRGDQETQYF
TRBJ2-3,.,TRBD2,TRBV2,TGTGCCAGCAGGCCCGGACTAGCGGGAGGAACAGATACGCAGTATTTT,CASRPGLAGGTDTQYF
TRBJ1-5,once,.,TRBV12-5,TGTGCTAGTGGTTTGAGCCGGGGGTGGCCCCAGCATTTT,CASGLSRGWPQHF
TRBJ1-3,once,.,TRBV9,TGTGCCAGCAGAGTGAGTATCAGGGGCTCTCCTACTGGAAACACCATATATTTT,CASRVSIRGSPTGNTIYF
TRBJ2-7,.,TRBD1,TRBV6-5,TGTGCCAGCATACGGGACAGGGCAACTAACTACGAGCAGTACTTC,CASIRDRATNYEQYF
TRBJ1-4,.,.,TRBV28,TGTGCCAGCAGCACGACAGTTTATGAAAAACTGTTTTTT,CASSTTVYEKLFF
TRBJ2-1,.,.,TRBV28,TGTGCCAGCAGTTTCTTGGGATCAGGGGTCAATGAGCAGTTCTTC,CASSFLGSGVNEQFF
TRBJ1-2,once,.,TRBV28,TGTGCCAGCAGTTGGCCGCCAGGGGTTAACTATGGCTACACCTTC,CASSWPPGVNYGYTF
TRBJ2-1,.,.,TRBV6-5,TGTGCCAGCAGTTACTCGACTCGCTTCGATGAGCAGTTCTTC,CASSYSTRFDEQFF
TRBJ2-7,.,.,TRBV7-2,TGTGCCAGCGCCAATCGGCGGGTCTCCTACGAGCAGTACTTC,CASANRRVSYEQYF
TRBJ1-6,.,.,TRBV27,TGTGCCAGCAGCCGAGGGGTGTGGAATAATTCACCCCTCCACTTT,CASSRGVWNNSPLHF
TRBJ2-2,.,.,TRBV2,TGTGCCAGCACGAAGGGCTTCACCGGGGAGCTGTTTTTT,CASTKGFTGELFF
TRBJ2-1,few,.,TRBV19,TGTGCCAGTAAGCAGGAATACAATGAGCAGTTCTTC,CASKQEYNEQFF
TRBJ2-1,.,.,TRBV11-2,TGTGCCAGCAGCCCCGTGGCAGGGGCGCGTGAGCAGTTCTTC,CASSPVAGAREQFF
TRBJ2-5,.,TRBD2,TRBV28,TGTGCCAGCAGAGAAGCGGGAGAAGAGACCCAGTACTTC,CASREAGEETQYF
TRBJ1-5,.,TRBD1,TRBV4-1,TGCGCCAGCAGCCAAGAAGACAGGGGATACCAGCCCCAGCATTTT,CASSQEDRGYQPQHF
TRBJ2-1,.,TRBD2,TRBV19,TGTGCCAGTAGTAATCGCGGCCGGTGGCGGGAGTCCACCGATGAGCAGTTCTTC,CASSNRGRWRESTDEQFF
TRBJ2-2,.,TRBD2,TRBV10-3,TGTGCCATCAGTGAGTCGTGGACTAGCGGTACCGGGGAGCCGTTTTTT,CAISESWTSGTGEPFF
TRBJ2-2,.,TRBD1,TRBV28,TGTGCCAGCAGTTATCCGGGACAGGGCCTCGCCGGGGAGCTGTTTTTT,CASSYPGQGLAGELFF
TRBJ2-7,.,.,TRBV19,TGTGCCAGTAGTAAGGGTGGGACGATCTACGAGCAGTACTTC,CASSKGGTIYEQYF
TRBJ2-1,.,TRBD2,TRBV15,TGTGCCACCAGCAGAGGAGCTCTAGCGGGGCACAATGAGCAGTTCTTC,CATSRGALAGHNEQFF
TRBJ1-1,once,.,TRBV10-3,TGTGCCACGGGGCAGGGAGTTGAAGCTTTCTTT,CATGQGVEAFF
TRBJ2-1,once,.,TRBV29-1,TGCAGCGTTGATGCCACTAGGGAGCAGTTCTTC,CSVDATREQFF
TRBJ1-1,.,.,TRBV5-1,TGCGCCAGCAGCCCCCGGGGCACTGAAGCTTTCTTT,CASSPRGTEAFF
TRBJ1-4,.,.,TRBV13,TGTGCCAGCAGCCTTACAGGGATGAGTGAAAAACTGTTTTTT,CASSLTGMSEKLFF
TRBJ1-2,.,.,TRBV12-5,TGTGCTAGTGGTTTTTCAGGGGCAGGGGGCTACACCTTC,CASGFSGAGGYTF
TRBJ2-1,.,TRBD2,TRBV19,TGTGCCAGTAGTCTAGCGGGAGAATTCAATGAGCAGTTCTTC,CASSLAGEFNEQFF
TRBJ2-3,.,.,TRBV5-4,TGTGCCAGCAGCCCGGTCGCCGGAGGGAGCACAGATACGCAGTATTTT,CASSPVAGGSTDTQYF
TRBJ1-1,.,.,TRBV7-9,TGTGCCAGCAGCCAGGGACCGAACACTGAAGCTTTCTTT,CASSQGPNTEAFF
TRBJ1-1,.,.,TRBV11-3,TGTGCCAGCAGCGTGGGACGGAGCACTGAAGCTTTCTTT,CASSVGRSTEAFF
TRBJ2-6,.,TRBD1,TRBV4-2,TGTGCCAGCAGCTTCAGGGGGCCTGGGGCCAACGTCCTGACTTTC,CASSFRGPGANVLTF
TRBJ2-5,.,.,TRBV28,TGTGCCAGCAGTACCGGGGAACTAGGGGGGGAGACCCAGTACTTC,CASSTGELGGETQYF
TRBJ2-7,.,.,TRBV20-1,TGCAGTGCTAGTTCGTCCTACGAGCAGTACTTC,CSASSSYEQYF
TRBJ1-2,.,TRBD1,TRBV28,TGTGCCAGCAGTTTGGCGGGGACAGGGGGCAATGGCTACACCTTC,CASSLAGTGGNGYTF
TRBJ1-1,.,.,TRBV9,TGTGCCAGCAGCGTAGGAAGGGGGATTACTGAAGCTTTCTTT,CASSVGRGITEAFF
TRBJ1-3,.,TRBD1,TRBV5-5,TGTGCCAGCAGCCGCACACCCACAGGGGCCGGCTCTGGAAACACCATATATTTT,CASSRTPTGAGSGNTIYF
TRBJ2-3,.,.,TRBV4-1,TGCGCCAGCAGCCAGAGCAGTTTAACAGGGAAGGCAGATACGCAGTATTTT,CASSQSSLTGKADTQYF
TRBJ2-1,.,.,TRBV11-3,TGTGCCAGCGGTGTAGGGGTGAATGAGCAGTTCTTC,CASGVGVNEQFF
TRBJ1-2,.,.,TRBV11-3,TGTGCCAGCAGCTTAGGAAGTCAGGGGATCTATGGCTACACCTTC,CASSLGSQGIYGYTF
TRBJ2-7,.,TRBD1,TRBV7-2,TGTGCCAGCAGCCGAACCGGGACAGGGGGCTACGAGCAGTACTTC,CASSRTGTGGYEQYF
TRBJ1-3,few,.,TRBV2,TGTGCCAGCAGAGGTGGCGGAGTTGGGACCATATATTTT,CASRGGGVGTIYF
TRBJ1-2,.,.,TRBV12-5,TGTGCTAGCCGGACGAGGGATGGCTACACCTTC,CASRTRDGYTF
TRBJ2-1,.,TRBD2,TRBV28,TGTGCCAGCAGCTTGGTACTAGCGGGAGGTAATGAGCAGTTCTTC,CASSLVLAGGNEQFF